Below are 16 T cell receptor beta chains sequenced from a single sample in a study of cytomegalovirus exposure and HLA in healthy donors. Sequenced by immunoSEQ multiplex PCR; TCRdb stores in-frame clones only, minus some. The sample lists 120,000 to 150,000 clones, roughly 90% occurring once. Source material: PBMCs. The receptors originated from a man younger than 35 in good health and CMV-seronegative.

This chain links TRBV6-8 with TRBJ1-5, with D maybe TRBD1 (5 bases). V was clipped by 11 bases and J by 6 bases, with 17 bases between them. CDR3 length: 13 residues. In germline, CDR1 is MNHGY, CDR2 SAAAGT. The CDR3 loop reads CAFKGRGPQPQHF. DNA of the CDR3: TGTGCCTTCAAAGGGCGGGGCCCTCAGCCCCAGCATTTT.

This chain joins TRBV5-4 and TRBJ2-4; 9 nucleotides line up with TRBD2. With V trimmed by 2 bases and J by 0 bases, 9 bases remained unmatched. The germline V gene encodes CDR1 SGHNT and CDR2 YYREEE (reference sequence). This CDR3 spans 18 amino acids. The DNA of the CDR3 is TGTGCCAGCAGCTTACCCGGGACTAGCAACATAGCCAAAAACATTCAGTACTTC. Amino acids: CASSLPGTSNIAKNIQYF.

V gene TRBV28 combines with J gene TRBJ1-2; 8 positions match TRBD1. The CDR3 is made up of 16 amino acids. V trimming: 2 bases; J trimming: 4 bases; junction bases outside the gene matches: 9. Germline V CDR1 and CDR2: MDHEN, SYDVKM. CDR3 in DNA: TGTGCCAGCAGTTTACCAGGGGGCGCTTGGGCCTATGGCTACACCTTC. Its translation is CASSLPGGAWAYGYTF.

The genes are TRBV19 and TRBJ1-5, with 8 bases matching TRBD1. Unmatched junction bases numbered 7, after V lost 6 bases and J lost 3 bases. The CDR3 length is 15 residues. Looked up from germline, CDR1 is LNHDA and CDR2 is SQIVND (reference sequence). The DNA for the CDR3 is TGTGCCAGTAGCGTGGGACAGGCCTACAATCAGCCCCAGCATTTT. Translation: CASSVGQAYNQPQHF.

The chain has TRBV29-1 and TRBJ1-1; 7 nucleotides line up with TRBD1. This CDR3 spans 17 amino acids. Germline CDR1 reads SQVTM; CDR2 reads ANQGSEA. V shed 2 bases, J shed 3 bases, and the junction held 15 bases outside the gene matches. In nucleotides, the CDR3 is TGCAGCGTTGAATCGGCGCACAGGGGTAAACGGTACACTGAAGCTTTCTTT. As protein: CSVESAHRGKRYTEAFF. The full variable domain, rest sourced from reference TRBV29-1 and TRBJ1-1, is SAVISQKPSRDICQRGTSLTIQCQVDSQVTMMFWYRQQPGQSLTLIATANQGSEATYESGFVIDKFPISRPNLTFSTLTVSNMSPEDSSIYLCSVESAHRGKRYTEAFFGQGTRLTVV.

The chain has TRBV10-3 and TRBJ1-3; D is possibly TRBD1 (5 bases). Germline CDR1 is ENHRY and CDR2 is SYGVKD. The CDR3 is 16 residues long. Trimming left V 5 bases short and J 0 bases short, with 14 bases between. CDR3 region: CAISSPRALSGNTIYF. CDR3 bases: TGTGCCATCAGTTCCCCCAGGGCCCTCTCTGGAAACACCATATATTTT.

This clone was detected only a few times. The genes are TRBV6-5 and TRBJ1-6; D ambiguous. Per germline, CDR1 MNHEY and CDR2 SVGAGI. The CDR3 is 15 amino acids. The V end lost 2 bases, the J end lost 6 bases, and 11 bases lay between the germline ends. The CDR3, as DNA: TGTGCCAGCAGTTACGGAGCCAGAACTAATTCACCCCTCCACTTT. This gives the protein CASSYGARTNSPLHF.

V usage is TRBV7-2 and J usage is TRBJ2-7; D may be TRBD2 (6 bases). V was trimmed by 0 bases and J by 2 bases, leaving 11 bases between them. Germline CDR1 reads SGHTA; CDR2 reads FQGNSA. The CDR3 contains 15 residues. The CDR3 DNA is TGTGCCAGCAGCTTAGCGGGGGGAAGTGCCTACGAGCAGTACTTC. It yields the protein CASSLAGGSAYEQYF.

V is TRBV7-9 and J is TRBJ1-1, with a tentative D call TRBD1 (5 bases). The CDR3 loop spans 12 amino acids. Germline V gene sequence: CDR1 SEHNR, CDR2 FQNEAQ (reference sequence). Between the trimmed V and J ends, which lost 11 bases and 1 base, there was a span of 11 bases. CDR3 nucleotides: TGTGCCGGGGGGAGGGAGAACACTGAAGCTTTCTTT. This translates into CAGGRENTEAFF.

In this sample, this clone turned up once. The rearrangement links TRBV7-9 to TRBJ1-1, with D unresolved. This CDR3 has 16 amino acids. V lost 5 bases and J lost 0, with 16 bases in between. Germline V gene data show CDR1 as SEHNR and CDR2 as FQNEAQ (reference sequence). CDR3 bases: TGTGCCAGCAGCCCGGGAGGAATACAGCTGAACACTGAAGCTTTCTTT. Translating it yields CASSPGGIQLNTEAFF.

The chain is built from TRBV13 and TRBJ1-2, with TRBD1 identical over 7 bases. Germline V CDR1 and CDR2: PRHDT, FYEKMQ (reference sequence). CDR3 length: 13 amino acids. The V segment lost 4 bases and the J segment 2 bases; nucleotides outside the gene matches: 1. DNA of the CDR3: TGTGCCAGCAGCTCGACAGGGAACTATGGCTACACCTTC. Its protein is CASSSTGNYGYTF.

The chain uses TRBV28 and TRBJ2-7; no clear D. The germline CDR1 and CDR2 sequences are MDHEN and SYDVKM. This CDR3 region has 14 residues. With 3 bases removed from V and 3 bases from J, the gap between germline ends came to 12 bases. The CDR3 DNA follows: TGTGCCAGCAGTTTTTCGCGCCTTCTCTACGAGCAGTACTTC. It is translated as CASSFSRLLYEQYF. Combining the CDR3 with reference TRBV28 and TRBJ2-7 gives the whole variable domain DVKVTQSSRYLVKRTGEKVFLECVQDMDHENMFWYRQDPGLGLRLIYFSYDVKMKEKGDIPEGYSVSREKKERFSLILESASTNQTSMYLCASSFSRLLYEQYFGPGTRLTVT.

V is TRBV7-9 and J is TRBJ1-4; D not certain. This CDR3 spans 15 amino acids. In germline, CDR1 is SEHNR, CDR2 FQNEAQ (reference sequence). Trimming removed 4 bases at V and 0 bases at J, with 9 bases between. This CDR3 is CASSSTAATNEKLFF. The CDR3 DNA reads as TGTGCCAGCAGCTCAACAGCCGCAACTAATGAAAAACTGTTTTTT.

This rearrangement joins TRBV6-6 to TRBJ1-6; D perhaps matches TRBD1 (6 bases). This CDR3 comprises 15 residues. CDR1 is MNHNY, CDR2 SVGAGI, per germline (reference sequence). Trimming left V 4 bases short and J 5 bases short, with 12 bases between. The CDR3 DNA is TGTGCCAGCAGTTGGCAGGGGATAGATAATTCACCCCTCCACTTT. This encodes CASSWQGIDNSPLHF.

This chain uses TRBV7-2 with TRBJ2-7, with 7 bases identical to TRBD1. Germline-derived CDR1 and CDR2 are SGHTA and FQGNSA. The CDR3 is 16 residues long. Trimming cost V 5 bases and J 0 bases; bases outside gene matches: 10. The CDR3 sequence: CASSKTRQGPSYEQYF. The CDR3 nucleotides are TGTGCCAGCAGCAAGACAAGACAGGGACCCTCCTACGAGCAGTACTTC.

Note on this clone: At the DNA level, this CDR3 is encoded by other sequences in the same sample as well. The rearrangement joins TRBV7-2 to TRBJ2-1; 9 bases match TRBD2. V trimming: 1 base; J trimming: 5 bases; junction bases outside the gene matches: 3. Germline V lookup: CDR1 SGHTA, CDR2 FQGNSA. The CDR3 covers 15 residues. CDR3 sequence reads: CASSLGLAGNNEQFF. In DNA, the CDR3 is TGTGCCAGCAGCTTAGGGCTAGCGGGGAACAATGAGCAGTTCTTC.